This T cell receptor (beta chain) was sequenced for a study of cytomegalovirus exposure and HLA in healthy donors. Primers: 60 Vbeta forward and 13 Jbeta reverse. Data came from immunoSEQ multiplex PCR; TCRdb stores just in-frame clones and leaves some out. Altogether 65,000 to 85,000 clones are present, about four fifths being singletons, with the ten largest covering about 2.4%. V lost 5 bases, J lost 9 bases, and 5 bases stayed unmatched. Germline values: CDR1 MDHEN, CDR2 SYDVKM. CDR3 length equals 12 residues. This chain links TRBV28 with TRBJ1-1; 8 bases are a match to TRBD1. Material: PBMCs. The receptor was isolated from a woman aged 45-65 years in good health and CMV-seronegative. CDR3 in amino acids: CASSPRTGKAFF. The CDR3 bases are TGTGCCAGCAGTCCTCGGACAGGGAAAGCTTTCTTT.